Below, 18 T cell receptor beta chains from the same sample are listed, as sequenced in a study of blood T cell repertoires in COVID-19. Sequenced by immunoSEQ multiplex PCR; TCRdb stores in-frame clones only, minus some. The table lists 130,000 to 150,000 clones, approximately 85% of them singletons. Specimen: peripheral blood. Source of these receptors: an older woman with COVID-19, enrolled during active disease.

V is TRBV10-3 and J is TRBJ2-1, with 12 bases identical to TRBD2. Germline V gives CDR1 ENHRY, CDR2 SYGVKD. This CDR3 has 17 residues. V shed 6 bases and J 7 bases; nucleotides not matched to a gene: 13. Here the CDR3 reads CAISDPYLAGGVNEQFF. CDR3 DNA sequence: TGTGCCATCAGCGATCCTTATCTAGCGGGGGGGGTGAATGAGCAGTTCTTC.

This clone came up once. The chain recombines TRBV2 with TRBJ1-1; 7 nucleotides match TRBD1. The CDR3 spans 14 residues. After removal of 6 bases from V and 3 bases from J, the junction contained 7 bases not matched to a gene. CDR1 SNHLY and CDR2 FYNNEI come from the germline V gene. This CDR3 reads CASSGGTEDTEAFF. The CDR3 coding sequence is TGTGCCAGCAGCGGAGGGACAGAAGACACTGAAGCTTTCTTT.

The chain combines TRBV27 with TRBJ2-3, with TRBD1 identical over 8 bases. CDR1 and CDR2 from the germline V gene are MNHEY and SMNVEV (reference sequence). CDR3 size: 15 residues. J lost 8 bases, V lost 5 bases, and 12 bases had no gene match. For the CDR3, the DNA is TGTGCCAGCAGTCCCTTCCCAGGACAGGGAGGTACGCAGTATTTT. Its translation is CASSPFPGQGGTQYF.

The chain joins TRBV24-1 to TRBJ2-5; 8 nucleotides align to TRBD2. V lost 3 bases to trimming and J lost 7 bases; unmatched junction nucleotides: 0. The CDR3 is 12 residues long. The germline V gene encodes CDR1 KGHDR and CDR2 SFDVKD. CDR3 protein: CATSDRGGTQYF. For the CDR3, the DNA is TGTGCCACCAGTGATCGGGGGGGGACCCAGTACTTC.

This sequence joins TRBV6-2 or TRBV6-3 and TRBJ1-1; D is possibly TRBD1 (5 bases). This CDR3 has 15 residues. The V end lost 6 bases, the J end lost 0 bases, and 14 bases lay between the germline ends. The germline CDR1 and CDR2 sequences are MNHEY and SVGEGT. The CDR3 spells CASRPRQTMNTEAFF. CDR3 coding DNA: TGTGCCAGCAGGCCTCGACAGACAATGAACACTGAAGCTTTCTTT.

The rearrangement links TRBV27 to TRBJ1-2, with TRBD1 as a possible D gene (6 bases). The CDR3 has 13 amino acids. The V gene's germline CDR1 is MNHEY and CDR2 SMNVEV (reference sequence). With 3 bases removed from V and 6 bases from J, the gap between germline ends came to 11 bases. CDR3 DNA sequence: TGTGCCAGCAGTTTCACAGGGAGCAATGGCTACACCTTC. This translates into CASSFTGSNGYTF.

There are a few counts of this clone. V and J are TRBV27 and TRBJ1-2, with 7 bases identical to TRBD1. This CDR3 is built from 12 residues. Germline V CDR1 and CDR2: MNHEY, SMNVEV (reference sequence). The V gene end was trimmed by 8 bases and the J gene end by 3 bases; junction bases not matched to a gene: 3. The CDR3 spells CASGGTDYGYTF. In DNA, the CDR3 is TGTGCCAGCGGGGGGACAGACTATGGCTACACCTTC.

In nucleotides, the CDR3 is TGTGCCAGCAACCGAAGATCTAGCGGGGGGTCCGCAGATACGCAGTATTTT. Amino acid sequence: CASNRRSSGGSADTQYF. The chain recombines TRBV2 with TRBJ2-3; 11 bases map to TRBD2. The CDR3 has 17 amino acids. Trimming at V came to 7 bases and at J to 4 bases, leaving 13 bases not matched to a gene. Germline lookup yields CDR1 SNHLY and CDR2 FYNNEI.

This chain links TRBV5-1 with TRBJ2-4; 9 bases map to TRBD1. Trimming took 5 bases from V and 5 from J; bases not matched to a gene: 2. Germline assignment: CDR1 SGHRS and CDR2 YFSETQ. The CDR3 has 13 amino acids. CDR3 DNA: TGCGCCAGCAGGGGACAGGGCCAAAACATTCAGTACTTC. Its translation: CASRGQGQNIQYF.

The CDR3 nucleotides are TGTGCCAGCAGCGTGAGTAGCGGGGGCCCAGCAGAGACCCAGTACTTC. It yields the protein CASSVSSGGPAETQYF. The chain is built from TRBV9 and TRBJ2-5; 9 bases map to TRBD2. The germline V gene encodes CDR1 SGDLS and CDR2 YYNGEE. Trimming cost V 2 bases and J 4 bases; bases outside gene matches: 9. This CDR3 is built from 16 residues.

This clone was observed once. The CDR3 DNA sequence: TGCGCCAGCAGGGTCGCCAGTACAGATACGCAGTATTTT. Residues: CASRVASTDTQYF. The chain employs TRBV5-1 and TRBJ2-3; no reliable D call. CDR3 length: 13 amino acids. V shed 5 bases and J shed 3 bases, with 10 bases lying between them. Germline CDR1 and CDR2: SGHRS and YFSETQ.

The rearrangement joins TRBV24-1 to TRBJ2-1, with D unresolved. Trimming took off 4 bases at V and 0 bases at J, with 9 bases between the two ends. CDR3 length: 15 residues. CDR1 and CDR2 (germline): KGHDR, SFDVKD. The CDR3 DNA reads TGTGCCACCAGTGACCGAGAGAGCTCCTACAATGAGCAGTTCTTC. This sequence encodes CATSDRESSYNEQFF.

The chain has TRBV5-1 and TRBJ2-1; 11 positions match TRBD2. Germline V gives CDR1 SGHRS, CDR2 YFSETQ. Trimming cost V 4 bases and J 1 base; bases outside gene matches: 7. The length of the CDR3 is 17 residues. The CDR3 here is CASSTASGGTSYNEQFF. CDR3 nucleotides: TGCGCCAGCAGCACCGCTAGCGGGGGGACTTCCTACAATGAGCAGTTCTTC.

The J gene is TRBJ1-2, the V gene TRBV29-1; the match to TRBD1 covers 7 bases. Germline V gene sequence: CDR1 SQVTM, CDR2 ANQGSEA. After removal of 0 bases from V and 4 bases from J, the junction contained 8 bases not matched to a gene. The CDR3 contains 15 residues. CDR3 nucleotide sequence: TGCAGCGTTGAAGATCGGGGACAGCCTTTCTATGGCTACACCTTC. It yields the protein CSVEDRGQPFYGYTF.

The V gene is TRBV5-5, the J gene TRBJ1-1; no firm D call. This CDR3 region has 11 residues. Trimming cost V 0 bases and J 14 bases, with 11 bases left between them. The germline V gene encodes CDR1 SGHKS and CDR2 YYEKEE (reference sequence). CDR3 DNA: TGTGCCAGCAGCTTGGGGCAGAAGTTGTTCTTT. This gives the protein CASSLGQKLFF.

The rearrangement joins TRBV5-1 to TRBJ1-1, with D maybe TRBD1 (5 bases). The CDR3 spans 14 residues. Trimming removed 5 bases from V and 4 bases from J, with 15 bases in between. In germline, CDR1 is SGHRS, CDR2 YFSETQ. The CDR3 coding sequence is TGCGCCAGCAGTGGGGGGTCGCAGAGCACTGAAGCTTTCTTT. Translating gives CASSGGSQSTEAFF.

This chain uses TRBV18 with TRBJ2-2; TRBD2 might be the D (5 bases). Per germline, CDR1 KGHSH and CDR2 LQKENI. CDR3 length equals 15 residues. V was pared by 1 base and J by 4 bases, with 10 bases between. Written as DNA, the CDR3 is TGTGCCAGCTCACCACGGTTAGGGAGCACCGGGGAGCTGTTTTTT. Translating it yields CASSPRLGSTGELFF.

This clone was observed a handful of times. The chain links TRBV9 to TRBJ1-5, with 10 bases that match TRBD1. Germline V gene data show CDR1 as SGDLS and CDR2 as YYNGEE. The length of the CDR3 is 16 residues. Losses at the gene ends were 4 bases for V and 0 bases for J; bases not matched to a gene: 4. In nucleotides, the CDR3 is TGTGCCAGCAGCCTAGGGACAGGGGCTAGCAATCAGCCCCAGCATTTT. This gives the protein CASSLGTGASNQPQHF. The variable domain in full, with the rest retrieved from reference TRBV9 and TRBJ1-5, is DSGVTQTPKHLITATGQRVTLRCSPRSGDLSVYWYQQSLDQGLQFLIQYYNGEERAKGNILERFSAQQFPDLHSELNLSSLELGDSALYFCASSLGTGASNQPQHFGDGTRLSIL.